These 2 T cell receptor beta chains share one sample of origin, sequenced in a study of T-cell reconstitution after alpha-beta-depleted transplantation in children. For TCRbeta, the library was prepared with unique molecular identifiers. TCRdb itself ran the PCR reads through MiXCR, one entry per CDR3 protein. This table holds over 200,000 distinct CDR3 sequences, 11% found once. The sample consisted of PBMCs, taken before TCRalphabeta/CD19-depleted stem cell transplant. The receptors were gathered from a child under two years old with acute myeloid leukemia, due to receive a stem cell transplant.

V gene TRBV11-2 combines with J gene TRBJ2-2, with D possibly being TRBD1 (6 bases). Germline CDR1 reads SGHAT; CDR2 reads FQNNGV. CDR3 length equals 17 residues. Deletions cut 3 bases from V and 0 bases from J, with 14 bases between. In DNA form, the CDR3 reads TGTGCCAGCAGCTTCCCATTGGACAGATCGAACACCGGGGAGCTGTTTTTT. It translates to CASSFPLDRSNTGELFF. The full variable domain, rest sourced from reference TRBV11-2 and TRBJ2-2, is EAGVAQSPRYKIIEKRQSVAFWCNPISGHATLYWYQQILGQGPKLLIQFQNNGVVDDSQLPKDRFSAERLKGVDSTLKIQPAKLEDSAVYLCASSFPLDRSNTGELFFGEGSRLTVL.

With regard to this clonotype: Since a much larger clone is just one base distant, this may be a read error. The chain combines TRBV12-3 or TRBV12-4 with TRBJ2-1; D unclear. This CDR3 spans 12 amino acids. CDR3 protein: CPSSLNLYEQFF. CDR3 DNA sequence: TGTCCCAGCAGTTTAAATCTTTATGAGCAGTTCTTC.